This T cell receptor beta chain is from a study of cytomegalovirus exposure and HLA in healthy donors. Healthy donors of bone marrow made up the group. The CDR3 extends over 17 amino acids. Germline CDR1 is SGHTA and CDR2 is FQGTGA. With 4 bases clipped from V and 2 bases from J, the junction kept 10 bases outside the gene matches. The study, taken as a whole, reports: Accurate predictions that matched the HLA-A and HLA-B alleles of most subjects were reportedly made from TCR beta sequences.

The PCR ran on 60 Vbeta and 13 Jbeta primers. Sequencing was performed with immunoSEQ multiplex PCR; in TCRdb, only in-frame clones are kept and a portion is missing. The table includes 160,000 or so clones, 84% detected once. Points on this clone: Its target is not known.

The source material was PBMCs. The sequence was obtained from a man younger than 30 in good health and CMV-seronegative. The rearrangement joins TRBV7-3 to TRBJ2-3, with TRBD2 matching 9 bases. In DNA form, the CDR3 reads TGTGCCAGCAGCTCCCCCGGGGCGGGGGGGTACACAGATACGCAGTATTTT. This codes for CASSSPGAGGYTDTQYF.